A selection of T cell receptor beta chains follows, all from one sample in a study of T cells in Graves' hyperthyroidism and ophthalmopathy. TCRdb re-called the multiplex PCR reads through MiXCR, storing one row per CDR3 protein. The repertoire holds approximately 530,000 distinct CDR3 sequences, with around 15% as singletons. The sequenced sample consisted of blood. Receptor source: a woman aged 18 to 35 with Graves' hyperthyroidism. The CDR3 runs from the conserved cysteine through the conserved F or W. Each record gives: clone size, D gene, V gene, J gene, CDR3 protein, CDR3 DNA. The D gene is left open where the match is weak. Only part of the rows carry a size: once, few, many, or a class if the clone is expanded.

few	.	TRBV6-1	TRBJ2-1	CASSFSGGKGSYNEQFF	TGTGCCAGTAGTTTCTCCGGGGGAAAGGGCTCCTACAATGAGCAGTTCTTC
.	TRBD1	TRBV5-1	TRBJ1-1	CASLAGTGNTEAFF	TGCGCCAGCTTAGCCGGGACAGGGAACACTGAAGCTTTCTTT
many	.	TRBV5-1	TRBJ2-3	CASSLGLGGTNTDTQYF	TGCGCCAGCAGCTTGGGGTTAGGGGGAACTAACACAGATACGCAGTATTTT
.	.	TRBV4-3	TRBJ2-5	CASSQDGSREETQYF	TGCGCCAGCAGCCAAGATGGAAGCAGGGAAGAGACCCAGTACTTC
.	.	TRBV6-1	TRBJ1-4	CASSEVRINEKLFF	TGTGCCAGCAGTGAAGTAAGGATTAATGAAAAACTGTTTTTT
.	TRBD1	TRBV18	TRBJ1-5	CASSPRTGESGQPQHF	TGTGCCAGCTCACCACGGACAGGGGAATCGGGTCAGCCCCAGCATTTT
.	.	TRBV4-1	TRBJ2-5	CASSQDFGGVKTQYF	TGCGCCAGCAGCCAAGATTTTGGGGGCGTGAAGACCCAGTACTTC
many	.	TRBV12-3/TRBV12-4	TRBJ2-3	CASSLARLARSTDTQYF	TGTGCCAGCAGTTTAGCGCGGCTAGCCCGAAGCACAGATACGCAGTATTTT
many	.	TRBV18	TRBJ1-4	CASSPGATNEKLFF	TGTGCCAGCTCACCCGGGGCAACTAATGAAAAACTGTTTTTT
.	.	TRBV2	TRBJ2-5	CASSVVRKETQYF	TGTGCCAGCAGTGTGGTCAGAAAAGAGACCCAGTACTTC
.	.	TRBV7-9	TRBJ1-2	CASSHKVWDRNYGYTF	TGTGCCAGCAGCCACAAGGTCTGGGACCGCAACTATGGCTACACCTTC
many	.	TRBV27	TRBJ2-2	CASSLIPGELFF	TGTGCCAGCAGCCTCATACCCGGGGAGCTGTTTTTT
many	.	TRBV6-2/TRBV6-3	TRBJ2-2	CASSYRQVYTGELFF	TGTGCCAGCAGTTACCGACAGGTCTACACCGGGGAGCTGTTTTTT
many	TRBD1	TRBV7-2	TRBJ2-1	CASSIQMGQGGNEQFF	TGTGCCAGCAGCATCCAGATGGGACAGGGGGGCAATGAGCAGTTCTTC
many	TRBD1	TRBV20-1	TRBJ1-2	CSATPGTGYGYTF	TGCAGTGCTACCCCAGGGACAGGCTATGGCTACACCTTC
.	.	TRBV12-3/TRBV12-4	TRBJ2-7	CASSFSGVSYEQYF	TGTGCCAGCAGTTTTTCCGGGGTCTCCTACGAGCAGTACTTC
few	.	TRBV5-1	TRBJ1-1	CASSPDGGLNTEAFF	TGCGCCAGCAGCCCCGACGGCGGGCTGAACACTGAAGCTTTCTTT
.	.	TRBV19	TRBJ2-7	CASSILGALGNEQYF	TGTGCCAGTAGTATCCTAGGGGCCCTGGGGAATGAGCAGTACTTC
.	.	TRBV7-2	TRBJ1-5	CASSPVGGTGQPQHF	TGTGCCAGCAGCCCTGTTGGGGGGACTGGGCAGCCCCAGCATTTT
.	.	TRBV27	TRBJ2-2	CASSLYAENTGELFF	TGTGCCAGCAGTTTATACGCAGAGAACACCGGGGAGCTGTTTTTT
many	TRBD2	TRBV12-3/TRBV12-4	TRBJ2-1	CASSLLAGGPHNEQFF	TGTGCCAGCAGTTTACTAGCGGGGGGGCCTCACAATGAGCAGTTCTTC
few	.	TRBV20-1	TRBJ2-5	CSVLDGTIETQYF	TGCAGCGTCCTAGATGGGACGATTGAGACCCAGTACTTC
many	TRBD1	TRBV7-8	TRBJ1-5	CASSPSGGNRGQPQHF	TGTGCCAGCAGCCCTTCGGGAGGGAACAGGGGTCAGCCCCAGCATTTT
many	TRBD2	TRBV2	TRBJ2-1	CASGREGTNEQFF	TGTGCCAGCGGCAGGGAGGGTACAAATGAGCAGTTCTTC
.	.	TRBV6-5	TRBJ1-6	CASSYSTDNSPLHF	TGTGCCAGCAGTTACTCGACAGATAATTCACCCCTCCACTTT
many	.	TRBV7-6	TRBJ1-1	CASSLALGGMAFF	TGTGCCAGCAGCTTAGCCCTCGGAGGAATGGCTTTCTTT
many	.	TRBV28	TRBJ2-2	CASSLGIQRGELFF	TGTGCCAGCAGTTTGGGTATACAGAGAGGGGAGCTGTTTTTT
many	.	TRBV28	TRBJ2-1	CASSPWTPYNEQFF	TGTGCCAGCAGTCCCTGGACCCCATACAATGAGCAGTTCTTC
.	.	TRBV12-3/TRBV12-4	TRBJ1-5	CASSPRSGQPQHF	TGTGCCAGCAGTCCGAGGTCTGGGCAGCCCCAGCATTTT
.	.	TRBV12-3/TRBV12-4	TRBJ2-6	CASTQVNSGANVLTF	TGTGCCAGCACCCAAGTAAACTCTGGGGCCAACGTCCTGACTTTC
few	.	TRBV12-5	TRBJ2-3	CASGPIGGGQYF	TGTGCTAGTGGTCCGATAGGGGGGGGGCAGTATTTT
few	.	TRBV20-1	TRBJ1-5	CSARAPRGVGSNQPQHF	TGCAGTGCTAGAGCCCCCCGGGGAGTAGGGAGCAATCAGCCCCAGCATTTT
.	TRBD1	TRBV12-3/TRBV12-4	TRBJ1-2	CASSGPGQGNGYTF	TGTGCCAGCAGTGGACCGGGACAGGGCAATGGCTACACCTTC
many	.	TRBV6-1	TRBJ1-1	CASSTQGRTEAFF	TGTGCCAGCAGTACCCAGGGGAGGACTGAAGCTTTCTTT
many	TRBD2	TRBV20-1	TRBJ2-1	CSARGTSLLYNEQFF	TGCAGTGCTAGAGGGACTAGCCTACTCTACAATGAGCAGTTCTTC
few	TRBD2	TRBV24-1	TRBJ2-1	CAHRLAPSYNEQFF	TGTGCCCACAGACTAGCGCCGTCCTACAATGAGCAGTTCTTC
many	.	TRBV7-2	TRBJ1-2	CASSFTGDVYGYTF	TGTGCCAGCAGCTTCACAGGAGATGTGTATGGCTACACCTTC
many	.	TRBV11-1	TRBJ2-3	CASSFISTDTQYF	TGTGCCAGCAGCTTTATCAGCACAGATACGCAGTATTTT
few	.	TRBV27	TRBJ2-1	CASSLNPSDEQFF	TGTGCCAGCAGTTTAAACCCTTCGGATGAGCAGTTCTTC
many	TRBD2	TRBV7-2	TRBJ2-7	CASSFISGSAYEQYF	TGTGCCAGCAGCTTTATCAGCGGGAGTGCCTACGAGCAGTACTTC
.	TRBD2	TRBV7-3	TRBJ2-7	CASSITSGGASEQYF	TGTGCCAGCAGCATTACTAGCGGGGGAGCAAGTGAGCAGTACTTC
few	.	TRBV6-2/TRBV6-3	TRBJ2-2	CASSYYGTGELFF	TGTGCCAGCAGTTACTACGGTACCGGGGAGCTGTTTTTT
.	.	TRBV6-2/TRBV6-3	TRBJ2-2	CASRDHPTGELFF	TGTGCCAGCCGGGACCACCCCACCGGGGAGCTGTTTTTT
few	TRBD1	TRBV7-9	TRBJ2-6	CASSLGDRGAGANVLTF	TGTGCCAGCAGCTTAGGGGACAGGGGTGCCGGGGCCAACGTCCTGACTTTC
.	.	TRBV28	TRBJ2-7	CASSRANYEQYF	TGTGCCAGCAGTCGGGCGAACTACGAGCAGTACTTC
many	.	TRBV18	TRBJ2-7	CASSETHEQYF	TGTGCCAGCTCGGAGACCCACGAGCAGTACTTC
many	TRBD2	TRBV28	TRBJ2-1	CASSFQLAVSNEQFF	TGTGCCAGCAGTTTCCAACTAGCGGTTTCAAATGAGCAGTTCTTC
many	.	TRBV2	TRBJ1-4	CASSDGQSASEKLFF	TGTGCCAGCAGTGACGGACAGTCTGCGAGCGAAAAACTGTTTTTT
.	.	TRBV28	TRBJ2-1	CASSFLKGSIYNEQFF	TGTGCCAGCAGTTTTCTGAAGGGGAGTATCTACAATGAGCAGTTCTTC
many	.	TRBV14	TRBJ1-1	CASSQVAGTSIGAFF	TGTGCCAGCAGCCAAGTCGCGGGCACATCGATTGGAGCTTTCTTT
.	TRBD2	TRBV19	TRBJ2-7	CASSMTSGSYEQYF	TGTGCCAGTAGTATGACTAGCGGCTCCTACGAGCAGTACTTC
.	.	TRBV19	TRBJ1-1	CASSIFQGNEAFF	TGTGCCAGTAGTATATTTCAGGGGAATGAAGCTTTCTTT
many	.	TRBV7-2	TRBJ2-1	CASSLAWGNEQFF	TGTGCCAGCAGCTTAGCCTGGGGCAATGAGCAGTTCTTC
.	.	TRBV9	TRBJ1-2	CASSVDPNRAGYGYTF	TGTGCCAGCAGCGTAGATCCTAACCGGGCGGGCTATGGCTACACCTTC
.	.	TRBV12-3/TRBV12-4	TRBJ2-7	CASSLRRNPYEQYF	TGTGCCAGCAGTTTACGACGGAACCCCTACGAGCAGTACTTC
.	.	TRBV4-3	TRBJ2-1	CASSQIPGDPYNEQFF	TGCGCCAGCAGCCAAATACCAGGGGACCCCTACAATGAGCAGTTCTTC
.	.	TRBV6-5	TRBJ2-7	CASSYWGAGPDEQYF	TGTGCCAGCAGTTACTGGGGGGCGGGCCCCGACGAGCAGTACTTC
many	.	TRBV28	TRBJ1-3	CASSSQGSSGNTIYF	TGTGCCAGCAGTTCGCAGGGTTCCTCTGGAAACACCATATATTTT
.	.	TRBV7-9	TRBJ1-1	CASSTSPGNTEAFF	TGTGCCAGCAGCACGTCGCCCGGGAACACTGAAGCTTTCTTT